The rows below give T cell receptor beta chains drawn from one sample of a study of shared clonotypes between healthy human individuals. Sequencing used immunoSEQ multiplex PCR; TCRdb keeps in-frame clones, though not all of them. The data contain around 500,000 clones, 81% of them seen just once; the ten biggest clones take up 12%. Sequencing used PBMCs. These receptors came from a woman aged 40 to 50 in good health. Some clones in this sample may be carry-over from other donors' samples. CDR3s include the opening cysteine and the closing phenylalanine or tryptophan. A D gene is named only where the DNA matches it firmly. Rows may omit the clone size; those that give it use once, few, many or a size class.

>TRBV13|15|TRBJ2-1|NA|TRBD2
TGTGCCAGCAGCTTTAGCGGGAGTGGGTACAATGAGCAGTTCTTC
CASSFSGSGYNEQFF
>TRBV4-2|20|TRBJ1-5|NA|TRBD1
TGTGCCAGCAGCCACCCCATCGGGACAGGGGAGTTCTTGGGCAATCAGCCCCAGCATTTT
CASSHPIGTGEFLGNQPQHF
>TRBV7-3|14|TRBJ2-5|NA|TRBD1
TGTGCCAGCAGCGCCAGACAGGGGTCAGAGACCCAGTACTTC
CASSARQGSETQYF
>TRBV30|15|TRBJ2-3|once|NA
TGTGCCTGGAGTGTACAGGGAGCAAGCACAGATACGCAGTATTTT
CAWSVQGASTDTQYF
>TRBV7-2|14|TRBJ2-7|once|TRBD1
TGTGCCAGCAGCTTACGGACAGGGTCGGGGGAGCAGTACTTC
CASSLRTGSGEQYF
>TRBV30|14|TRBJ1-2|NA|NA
TGTGCCTGGAAGAAACAGGAGAATACATATGGCTACACATTC
CAWKKQENTYGYTF
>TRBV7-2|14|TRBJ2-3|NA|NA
TGTGCCAGCAGCTTAGTTGTAGCTACAGATACGCAGTATTTT
CASSLVVATDTQYF
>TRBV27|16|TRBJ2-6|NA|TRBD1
TGTGCCAGCAGTTTGGGACAGGGGTATGGGGCCAACGTCCTGACTTTC
CASSLGQGYGANVLTF
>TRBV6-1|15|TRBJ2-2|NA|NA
TGTGCCATCCGTGGGGTAGGACAGAACACCGGGGAGCTGTTTTTT
CAIRGVGQNTGELFF
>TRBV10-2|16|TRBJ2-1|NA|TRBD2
TGCGCCAGCAGTGAGCCAACTAGCGGGAGGTTCTATGAGCAGTTCTTC
CASSEPTSGRFYEQFF
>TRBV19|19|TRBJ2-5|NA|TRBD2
TGTGCCAGTATGGGATATAGACTAGCGGGAGTCGGTAACCAAGAGACCCAGTACTTC
CASMGYRLAGVGNQETQYF
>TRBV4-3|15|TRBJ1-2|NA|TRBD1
TGCGCCAGCAGCCAAGAAGGGACAGGGGCAGGCGGCTACACCTTC
CASSQEGTGAGGYTF
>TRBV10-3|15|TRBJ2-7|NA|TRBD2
TGTGCCATCAGTGAGGGGGCTAGCGGGATCTACGAGCAGTACTTC
CAISEGASGIYEQYF
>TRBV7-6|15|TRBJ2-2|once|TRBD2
TGTGCCAGCAGCCTAGCGGGAACGAACACCGGGGAGCTGTTTTTT
CASSLAGTNTGELFF
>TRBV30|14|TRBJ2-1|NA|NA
TGTGCCTCGGAACGGGTGAGCTCCTACAATGAGCAGTTCTTC
CASERVSSYNEQFF
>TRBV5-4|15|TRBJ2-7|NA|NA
TGTGCCAGCAGCGACCGACCCAGGAGGTCCTACGAGCAGTACTTC
CASSDRPRRSYEQYF
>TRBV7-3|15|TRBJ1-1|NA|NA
TGTGCCAGCAGCCCCAATGTCTCTCCGAACACTGAAGCTTTCTTT
CASSPNVSPNTEAFF
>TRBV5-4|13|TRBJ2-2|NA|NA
TGTGCCAGCAGCTGGGACTACACCGGGGAGCTGTTTTTT
CASSWDYTGELFF
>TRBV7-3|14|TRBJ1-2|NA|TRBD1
TGTGCCAGCGGGACAGGGGCTACAAGCTATGGCTACACCTTC
CASGTGATSYGYTF
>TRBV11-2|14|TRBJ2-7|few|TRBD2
TGTGCCAGCAGCTTTGTGGGAGGGACCCACGAGCAGTACTTC
CASSFVGGTHEQYF
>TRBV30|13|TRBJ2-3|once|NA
TGTGCCTGGGACAAGCGGATCACAGATACGCAGTATTTT
CAWDKRITDTQYF
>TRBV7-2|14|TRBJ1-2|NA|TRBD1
TGTGCCAGCAGCCAAATGGGACAGGGGGCGGGCTACACCTTC
CASSQMGQGAGYTF
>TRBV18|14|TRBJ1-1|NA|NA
TGTGCCAGCTCACTAGTCGGCGGGAACACTGAAGCTTTCTTT
CASSLVGGNTEAFF
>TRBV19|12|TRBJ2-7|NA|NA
TGTGCCAGTAGACAGGGAATTTCAGAGCAGTACTTC
CASRQGISEQYF
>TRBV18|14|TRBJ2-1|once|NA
TGTGCCAGCTCACCCCCCAGCTCCTACAATGAGCAGTTCTTC
CASSPPSSYNEQFF
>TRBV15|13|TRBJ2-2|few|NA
TGTGCCACCAGCAGAGATCGCACCGGGGAGCTGTTTTTT
CATSRDRTGELFF
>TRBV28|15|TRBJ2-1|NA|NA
TGTGCCAGCACCCTTAGGGGGGCGGGAGTCAATGAGCAGTTCTTC
CASTLRGAGVNEQFF
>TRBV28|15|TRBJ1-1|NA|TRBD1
TGTGCCAGCACTTCAAACCCCACAGGGGGCCTTGAAGCTTTCTTT
CASTSNPTGGLEAFF
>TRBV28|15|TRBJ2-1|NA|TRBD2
TGTGCCAGCAGTTTCGGACTAGCGGGAGAGTATGAGCAGTTCTTC
CASSFGLAGEYEQFF
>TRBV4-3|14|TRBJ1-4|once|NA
TGCGCCAGCAGCCAAGTTTTCCGAGTTGAAAAACTGTTTTTT
CASSQVFRVEKLFF
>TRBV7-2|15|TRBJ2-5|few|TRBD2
TGTGCCAGCAGAATCGGGACTAGCGTTCAAGAGACCCAGTACTTC
CASRIGTSVQETQYF
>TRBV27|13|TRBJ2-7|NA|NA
TGTGCCAGCAGTTCAAGGGGTCGCATCGAGCAGTACTTC
CASSSRGRIEQYF
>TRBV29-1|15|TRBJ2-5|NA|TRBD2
TGCAGCGTTGTGGGACTAGCGTTCCCTTGGGAGACCCAGTACTTC
CSVVGLAFPWETQYF
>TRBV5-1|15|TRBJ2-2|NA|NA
TGCGCCAGCAGCTTGGACTCAAAGGACACCGGGGAGCTGTTTTTT
CASSLDSKDTGELFF
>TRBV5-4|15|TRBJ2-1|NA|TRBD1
TGTGCCAGCAGCTTAGGGGGCAGCTCCTACAATGAGCAGTTCTTC
CASSLGGSSYNEQFF